This TCR beta chain appears in the sequencing data of a study of blood T cells in healthy people across ages. Broader study findings: Among long-lived donors, naive CD4+ cells were more numerous and diversity higher than in aged donors.

With regard to this clonotype: Antigen unknown.

The CDR3 length is 16 residues. Germline assignment: CDR1 LGHNA and CDR2 YSLEER. Trimming removed 0 bases from V and 3 bases from J; junction bases left unmatched: 8. Alongside a J-beta primer mix, a sample-barcoded 5' primer served in a second PCR lasting roughly 7 to 11 cycles. TCRdb fed the 5' RACE reads into MiXCR, producing one record per CDR3 protein. Of more than 450,000 distinct CDR3 sequences listed, about 25% were seen once; the top ten hold approximately 3.6%. The same data also contributed to another study, on T cells of mothers and their children.

The chain combines TRBV4-3 with TRBJ2-7; the match to TRBD2 covers 7 bases. The sequence was collected from a boy between 2 and 10 years old in good health. Sequencing input: blood. The CDR3 loop reads CASSQDMDGGYYEQYF. The CDR3 DNA follows: TGCGCCAGCAGCCAAGACATGGACGGGGGGTACTACGAGCAGTACTTC.